Described below is a single T cell receptor (beta chain) sequence and its context. Repertoires were generated with immunoSEQ multiplex PCR, while TCRdb's copy carries only in-frame clones and drops some. The repertoire holds about 190,000 clones, with around 85% as singletons. These data originate in a study of blood T cell repertoires in COVID-19. Per germline, CDR1 SGHAT and CDR2 FQNNGV. Trimming shortened V by 1 base and J by 7 bases, and 14 bases separated the two germline ends. The CDR3 spans 15 residues. The receptor's source is a woman aged 45 to 65 with acute or convalescent COVID-19. The sample comprised peripheral blood. This sequence joins TRBV11-2 and TRBJ1-5, with TRBD1 as a possible D gene (6 bases). The CDR3 protein is CASSLGTGYGQPQHF. CDR3 nucleotide sequence: TGTGCCAGCAGCTTAGGTACAGGGTACGGACAGCCCCAGCATTTT.